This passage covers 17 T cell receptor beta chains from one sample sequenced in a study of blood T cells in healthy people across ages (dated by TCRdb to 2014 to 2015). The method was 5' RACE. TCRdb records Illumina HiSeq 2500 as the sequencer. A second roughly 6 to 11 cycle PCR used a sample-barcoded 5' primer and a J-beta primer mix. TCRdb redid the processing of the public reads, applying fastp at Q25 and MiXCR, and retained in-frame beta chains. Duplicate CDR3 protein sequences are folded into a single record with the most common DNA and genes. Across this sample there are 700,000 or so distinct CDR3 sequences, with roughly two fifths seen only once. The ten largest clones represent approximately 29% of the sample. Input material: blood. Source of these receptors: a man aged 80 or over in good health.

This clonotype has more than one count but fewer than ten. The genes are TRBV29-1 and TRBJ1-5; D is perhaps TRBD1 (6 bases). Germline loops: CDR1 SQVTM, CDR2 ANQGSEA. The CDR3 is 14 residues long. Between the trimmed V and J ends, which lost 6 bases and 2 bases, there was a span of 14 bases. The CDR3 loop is CSVLGGQGNQPQHF. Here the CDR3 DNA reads TGCAGCGTCCTTGGGGGGCAGGGCAATCAGCCCCAGCATTTT. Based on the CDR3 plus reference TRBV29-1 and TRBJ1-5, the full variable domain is SAVISQKPSRDICQRGTSLTIQCQVDSQVTMMFWYRQQPGQSLTLIATANQGSEATYESGFVIDKFPISRPNLTFSTLTVSNMSPEDSSIYLCSVLGGQGNQPQHFGDGTRLSIL.

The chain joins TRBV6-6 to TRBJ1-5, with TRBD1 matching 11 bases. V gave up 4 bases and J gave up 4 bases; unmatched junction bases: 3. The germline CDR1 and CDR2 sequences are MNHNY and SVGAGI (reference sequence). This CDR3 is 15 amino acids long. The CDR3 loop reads CASSWGTGGNQPQHF. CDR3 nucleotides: TGTGCCAGCAGTTGGGGGACAGGGGGAAATCAGCCCCAGCATTTT.

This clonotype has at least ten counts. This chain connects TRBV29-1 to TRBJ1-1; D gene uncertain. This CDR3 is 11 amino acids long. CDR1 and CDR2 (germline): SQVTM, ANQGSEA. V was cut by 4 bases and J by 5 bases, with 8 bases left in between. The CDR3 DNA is TGCAGCGTTGGGTTAGGAACTGAAGCTTTCTTT. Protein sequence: CSVGLGTEAFF.

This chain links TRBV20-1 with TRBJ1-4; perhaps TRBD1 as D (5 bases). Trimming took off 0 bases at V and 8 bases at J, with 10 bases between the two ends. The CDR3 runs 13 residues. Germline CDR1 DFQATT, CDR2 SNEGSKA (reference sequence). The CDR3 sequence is CSARDRGMEKLFF. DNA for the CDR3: TGCAGTGCTAGAGATAGGGGAATGGAAAAACTGTTTTTT.

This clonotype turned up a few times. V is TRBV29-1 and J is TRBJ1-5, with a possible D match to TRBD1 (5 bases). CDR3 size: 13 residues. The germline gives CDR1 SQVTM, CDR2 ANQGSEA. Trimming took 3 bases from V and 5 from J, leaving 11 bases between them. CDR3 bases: TGCAGCGTTGATTTGACAGACGATCAGCCCCAGCATTTT. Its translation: CSVDLTDDQPQHF. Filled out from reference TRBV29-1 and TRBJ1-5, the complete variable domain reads SAVISQKPSRDICQRGTSLTIQCQVDSQVTMMFWYRQQPGQSLTLIATANQGSEATYESGFVIDKFPISRPNLTFSTLTVSNMSPEDSSIYLCSVDLTDDQPQHFGDGTRLSIL.

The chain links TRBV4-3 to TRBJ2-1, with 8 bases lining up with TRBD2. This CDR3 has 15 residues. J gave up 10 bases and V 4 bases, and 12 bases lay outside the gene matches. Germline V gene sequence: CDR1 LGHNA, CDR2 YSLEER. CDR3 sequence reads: CASSLGAGETYEQFF. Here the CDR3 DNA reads TGCGCCAGCAGCCTGGGAGCGGGAGAGACCTACGAGCAGTTCTTC.

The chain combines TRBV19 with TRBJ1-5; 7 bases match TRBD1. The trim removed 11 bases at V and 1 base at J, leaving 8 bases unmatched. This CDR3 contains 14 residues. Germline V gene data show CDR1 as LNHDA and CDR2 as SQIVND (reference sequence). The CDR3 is CASGGHSSNQPQHF. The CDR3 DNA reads TGTGCCTCAGGGGGGCATAGCAGCAATCAGCCCCAGCATTTT.

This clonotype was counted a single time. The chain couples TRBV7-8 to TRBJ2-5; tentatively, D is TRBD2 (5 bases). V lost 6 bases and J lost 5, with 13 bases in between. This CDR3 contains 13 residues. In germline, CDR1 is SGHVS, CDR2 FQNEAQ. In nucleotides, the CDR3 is TGTGCCAGCAGTCGACTTTCGGGGGAGACCCAGTACTTC. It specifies CASSRLSGETQYF.

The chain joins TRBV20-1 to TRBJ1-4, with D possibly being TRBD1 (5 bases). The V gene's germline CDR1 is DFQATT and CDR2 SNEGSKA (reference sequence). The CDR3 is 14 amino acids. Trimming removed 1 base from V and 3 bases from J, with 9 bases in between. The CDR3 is CSARGGNSNEKLFF. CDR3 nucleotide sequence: TGCAGTGCTAGAGGGGGGAATTCTAATGAAAAACTGTTTTTT.

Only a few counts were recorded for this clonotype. CDR3 loop: CSVEEWTGAEKLFF. The CDR3, as DNA: TGCAGCGTTGAAGAGTGGACAGGGGCTGAAAAACTGTTTTTT. The rearrangement uses TRBV29-1 and TRBJ1-4; TRBD1 aligns across 9 bases. Germline V gene lookup returns CDR1 SQVTM and CDR2 ANQGSEA. With V trimmed by 0 bases and J by 7 bases, 3 bases remained unmatched. The CDR3 covers 14 residues.

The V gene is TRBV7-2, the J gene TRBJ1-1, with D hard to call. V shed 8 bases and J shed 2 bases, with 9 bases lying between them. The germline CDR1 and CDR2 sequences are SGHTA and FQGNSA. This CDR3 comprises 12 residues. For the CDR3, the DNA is TGTGCCAGCTGGCAGGTAAACACTGAAGCTTTCTTT. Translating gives CASWQVNTEAFF. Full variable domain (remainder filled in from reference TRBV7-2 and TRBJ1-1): GAGVSQSPSNKVTEKGKDVELRCDPISGHTALYWYRQSLGQGLEFLIYFQGNSAPDKSGLPSDRFSAERTGGSVSTLTIQRTQQEDSAVYLCASWQVNTEAFFGQGTRLTVV.

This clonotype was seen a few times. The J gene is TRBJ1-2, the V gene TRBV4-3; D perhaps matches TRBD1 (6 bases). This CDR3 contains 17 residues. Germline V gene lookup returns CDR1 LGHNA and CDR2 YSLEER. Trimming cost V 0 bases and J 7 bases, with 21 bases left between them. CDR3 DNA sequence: TGCGCCAGCAGCCAAGATAAGCAGGGGAGCTGGGGTGGTGGCTACACCTTC. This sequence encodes CASSQDKQGSWGGGYTF.

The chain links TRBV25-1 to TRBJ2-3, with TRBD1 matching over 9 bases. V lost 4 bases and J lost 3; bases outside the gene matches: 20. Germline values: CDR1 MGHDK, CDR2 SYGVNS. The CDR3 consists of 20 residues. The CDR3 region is CASSVGSGRDRVSPTDTQYF. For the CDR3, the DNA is TGTGCCAGCAGTGTTGGGTCGGGTCGGGACAGGGTTTCCCCGACAGATACGCAGTATTTT.

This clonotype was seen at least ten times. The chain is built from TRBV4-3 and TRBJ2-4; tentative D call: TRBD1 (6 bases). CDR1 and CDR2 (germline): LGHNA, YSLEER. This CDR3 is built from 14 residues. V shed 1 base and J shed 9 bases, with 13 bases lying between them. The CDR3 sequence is CASSQAGQGTIQYF. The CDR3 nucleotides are TGCGCCAGCAGCCAAGCCGGGCAGGGGACCATTCAGTACTTC.

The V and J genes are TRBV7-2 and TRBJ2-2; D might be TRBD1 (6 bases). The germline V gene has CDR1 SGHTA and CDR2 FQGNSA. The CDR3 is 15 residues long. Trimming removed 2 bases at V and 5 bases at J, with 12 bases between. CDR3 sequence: CASSLTPRGTGELFF. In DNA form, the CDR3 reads TGTGCCAGCAGCTTAACCCCCAGGGGAACCGGGGAGCTGTTTTTT.

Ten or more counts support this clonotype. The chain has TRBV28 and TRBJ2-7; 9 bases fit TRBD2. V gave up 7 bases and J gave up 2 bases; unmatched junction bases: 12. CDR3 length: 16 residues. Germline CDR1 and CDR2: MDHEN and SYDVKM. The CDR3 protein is CASTSIAGAFTYEQYF. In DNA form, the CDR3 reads TGTGCCAGCACCTCCATAGCGGGAGCGTTCACCTACGAGCAGTACTTC.

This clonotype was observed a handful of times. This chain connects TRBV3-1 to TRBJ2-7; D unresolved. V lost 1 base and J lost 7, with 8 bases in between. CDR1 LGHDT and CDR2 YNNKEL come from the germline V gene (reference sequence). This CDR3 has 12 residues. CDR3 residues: CASSQGYNEQYF. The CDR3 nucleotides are TGTGCCAGCAGCCAAGGCTACAATGAGCAGTACTTC.